The clone carrying this T cell receptor (beta chain) has only a few counts. Its antigen is unidentified. A template switching step contributed a universal primer site, while unique molecular identifiers were present in the cDNA. Using its own MiXCR run on the 5' RACE reads, TCRdb lists one record per CDR3 protein. This sample has 300,000 to 400,000 distinct CDR3 sequences; about 12% occur once, and the top ten carry just over 7%. Donors were all healthy Caucasians. The germline gives CDR1 ENHRY, CDR2 SYGVKD. The CDR3 length is 13 residues. V shed 10 bases and J 7 bases; nucleotides not matched to a gene: 11. This entry comes from a study of identical twins. Whole-study findings and limits: Out-of-frame alpha sequences that twins shared showed excess low generation probability.

These data were likewise used in another study, on yellow fever vaccine responses in identical twins.

This receptor was identified in a woman between 18 and 30 years old in good health. The material sequenced was CD8+ T cells sorted from blood. V gene TRBV10-3 combines with J gene TRBJ1-1; TRBD1 agrees at 8 bases. CDR3 sequence reads: CATQGAANLEAFF. The CDR3 nucleotides are TGTGCCACCCAGGGGGCCGCAAACCTTGAAGCTTTCTTT.